The text below deals with one T cell receptor beta chain. Participant ages covered about 18 to 100 years across 25 or so US areas. Allocation to cohorts depended on clinical history reported by the participants. The data stem from a study of blood T cell repertoires in COVID-19. Study as a whole: Collection of acute and convalescent COVID-19 samples took place in the United States, Italy and Spain.

Original processing methods: Estimated nucleated cell counts came from reference gene primer amplification. TCRdb keeps only in-frame clones here, not all; method: immunoSEQ multiplex PCR. From that table come the V and J calls and clone size; the DNA was used to work out D and trimming. The sample holds fewer than 200,000 clones; 87% are singletons and the top ten take 1% to 1.5%. V lost 0 bases and J lost 0; bases outside the gene matches: 13. Germline CDR1 and CDR2: LGHDT and YNNKEL (reference sequence). CDR3 length: 19 amino acids. The TCR was taken from a human donor with acute COVID-19. The donor label of this sample is uncertain. The material sequenced was PBMCs or T cells enriched from blood (not recorded which). V gene TRBV3-1 (or the pseudogene TRBV3-2) combines with J gene TRBJ1-2; 7 bases fit TRBD1. CDR3 nucleotide sequence: TGTGCCAGCAGCCAAGAAGCGACAGGGAAGAATACCGCTAACTATGGCTACACCTTC. Translated, it gives CASSQEATGKNTANYGYTF.